This section outlines one T cell receptor (beta chain) sequence together with its context. No antigen is known for it. No quality values exist for individual bases; no much larger clone is one base distant. The entry originates in a study of blood T cell repertoires in COVID-19 (dated by TCRdb to the early 2020s). Context from the whole study: Samples from collaborators originated in the United States, Italy and Spain and spanned both the acute and convalescent phases of COVID-19. Subjects who had been exposed to COVID-19, were actively infected with it, or had recovered from it provided the deeply sampled blood TCRbeta repertoires that made up the dataset. The repertoires were made available in a free public database intended to serve as a resource for research on the immune response to SARS-CoV-2. Sample metadata almost always included a de-identified subject ID, COVID-19 status, age in years and sex. HLA class I and class II types, where available, came from metadata supplied by the sample provider rather than from assay-based typing. The samples were drawn from the first 160 participants of the ongoing ImmuneRACE study and from some 1,300 subjects provided by 6 global collaborators. The prospective study material was composed of cDNA or gDNA derived from T cells, B-cell-depleted T cells, or PBMCs. The investigation overall reported the following: The quantity of clinical and demographic metadata differed by source and by participant and was supplied without curation.

Each collaborating institution followed its own protocols to collect whole blood in K2EDTA tubes. Collaborator samples were shipped for TCRbeta analysis as frozen whole blood, isolated PBMCs, or DNA extracted from either sample type. The immunoSEQ Assay, a bias-controlled multiplex PCR, was used to amplify TCRbeta CDR3 regions from genomic DNA. In the authors' own workflow: Nucleated cell counts per sample were estimated from amplification of reference gene primers within the assay. To quantify the absolute abundance of each unique TCRbeta CDR3 rearrangement, sequence reads were collapsed and filtered. For each sample, productive Simpson clonality was calculated by taking the square root of Simpson's diversity index across productive rearrangements. Held by TCRdb, this immuneACCESS table contains in-frame sequences only and omits some clones. Under half of the omission traces to an unresolved V gene where checked; the cause of the rest is unknown. D and trimming come from the DNA, and the V and J calls and clone size come from that table. Across this sample there are some 150,000 clones, with roughly nine tenths seen only once. The top ten constitute about 15% of the sample.

Material: peripheral blood. The sequence was obtained from a woman between 40 and 55 years old with acute or convalescent COVID-19.

The base sequence is TGCGCCAGCACGAAGGGGGACAGGGTATCCGGCGAGCAGTACTTC. This encodes CASTKGDRVSGEQYF. The chain links TRBV5-1 with TRBJ2-7; 9 bases in the middle match TRBD1. V is pruned by 6 bases and J by 6 bases, leaving 13 bases of the junction without a gene match. Its CDR3 holds 15 amino acids, cysteine through phenylalanine. Only CDR3 DNA is held: 45 bases, read in frame from base 1. CDR1 and CDR2 were assigned from the germline V gene as SGHRS and YFSETQ.